This note documents a single T cell receptor beta chain sequence. It has no known antigen specificity. Per-base quality was not reported, and no clone a single base away is much larger than it. This entry is derived from a study of blood T cell repertoires in COVID-19 (TCRdb year 2020). Study-level background: The collaborator samples originated in the United States, Italy and Spain and spanned the acute and convalescent phases of COVID-19. The prospective study material was composed of cDNA or gDNA derived from T cells, B-cell-depleted T cells, or PBMCs. Deeply sampled blood TCRbeta repertoires from subjects exposed to, actively infected with, or recovered from COVID-19 were included in the dataset. The repertoires were made available in a free public database intended to serve as a resource for research on the immune response to SARS-CoV-2. The samples were drawn from the first 160 participants of the ongoing ImmuneRACE study and from some 1,300 subjects provided by 6 global collaborators. A de-identified subject ID, COVID-19 status, age in years and sex were almost always included in the sample metadata. Where available, HLA class I and class II types were taken from metadata supplied by the sample provider and were not determined by assay-based typing. Overall results and qualifications from the work: How much clinical and demographic metadata was included differed by source and by participant, and the metadata was provided uncurated.

TCRbeta CDR3 regions were amplified from genomic DNA by means of the immunoSEQ Assay, a bias-controlled multiplex PCR. Processing in the source paper ran as follows. The number of nucleated cells in each sample was estimated from the amplification of reference gene primers within the assay. To quantify the absolute abundance of each unique TCRbeta CDR3 rearrangement, sequence reads were collapsed and filtered. For each sample, productive Simpson clonality was calculated by taking the square root of Simpson's diversity index across productive rearrangements. TCRdb carries this immuneACCESS record with in-frame sequences only. Its versions omit some clonotypes, under half of them owing to an unresolved V gene in the studies checked, with the rest unexplained. V, J and clone size are those of that table, while D and trimming were read from the DNA. For this sample there are 350,000 to 450,000 clones; about 88% appear just once. The ten most abundant clones make up 7% to 7.5% of the sample.

In Seattle, one collaborating source enrolled patients while the infection was active and tracked those patients longitudinally over the course of disease. Whole blood was collected in K2EDTA tubes by collaborating institutions according to the institutions' own protocols. Collaborator samples were shipped for TCRbeta analysis as frozen whole blood, isolated PBMCs, or DNA extracted from either sample type. The sequencing sample was made of peripheral blood. The receptor's source is a woman between 55 and 75 years old with COVID-19, enrolled during active disease.

The nucleotide sequence is TGTGCCAGCAGGTCCCTGGGGCTACGAGATGAAAAACTGTTTTTT. This is translated as CASRSLGLRDEKLFF. The sequence is built from TRBV2 and TRBJ1-4; TRBD1 might be the D gene, on 5 matching bases. CDR1 SNHLY and CDR2 FYNNEI are derived from the germline V gene. V loses 6 bases, J loses 6 bases, and the germline ends lie 17 bases apart. Reading from cysteine to phenylalanine, the CDR3 counts 15 amino acids. CDR3 DNA is the only sequence kept; it has 45 bases, read in frame from the first base.